A single sample is the source of the 31 T cell receptor beta chains below, sequenced in a study of shared clonotypes between healthy human individuals. TCRdb's table, derived via immunoSEQ multiplex PCR, lists solely in-frame clones and lacks some. Among 2 million to 2.5 million clones listed, under 97% were seen once. Sequencing used naive CD4+ T cells sorted from blood. Noted subset: CD45RA+ positively selected. These TCRs come from a man in his late teens or twenties in good health.

Worth noting for this clone: Other nucleotide sequences from this sample produce the same CDR3. The V and J genes are TRBV19 and TRBJ1-5; 9 bases are a match to TRBD1. The J segment lost 4 bases and the V segment lost 4 bases, leaving 5 bases of the junction unmatched. CDR1 and CDR2 (germline): LNHDA, SQIVND (reference sequence). The length of the CDR3 is 15 residues. CDR3 region: CASSRGQGGNQPQHF. CDR3 bases: TGTGCCAGTAGTAGGGGACAGGGCGGGAATCAGCCCCAGCATTTT.

This clone was detected only a few times. CDR3: CASSPQQDYNSPLHF. The DNA for the CDR3 is TGTGCCAGCTCACCACAACAGGACTATAATTCACCCCTCCACTTT. The chain carries TRBV18 and TRBJ1-6; perhaps TRBD1 as D (5 bases). Germline assignment: CDR1 KGHSH and CDR2 LQKENI. The germline V and J ends were trimmed by 1 base and 3 bases, with 7 bases remaining between them. This CDR3 has 15 amino acids. The full variable domain, in which reference TRBV18 and TRBJ1-6 provide the parts outside the CDR3, is NAGVMQNPRHLVRRRGQEARLRCSPMKGHSHVYWYRQLPEEGLKFMVYLQKENIIDESGMPKERFSAEFPKEGPSILRIQQVVRGDSAAYFCASSPQQDYNSPLHFGNGTRLTVT.

This clone was counted once. The chain is built from TRBV6-1 and TRBJ2-7; no clear D gene. The germline V gene encodes CDR1 MNHNS and CDR2 SASEGT. Trimming took off 6 bases at V and 4 bases at J, with 16 bases between the two ends. This CDR3 is built from 14 residues. CDR3 region: CASRSRSGLYEQYF. CDR3 DNA: TGTGCCAGCAGGTCCCGTTCGGGCTTGTACGAGCAGTACTTC.

CDR3 DNA: TGTGCCAGCAGCTTAATCCGTGAGGATGGCTACACCTTC. It is translated as CASSLIREDGYTF. The chain carries TRBV7-9 and TRBJ1-2; D remains ambiguous. V was shortened by 2 bases and J by 6 bases, with 10 bases between the two germline ends. The CDR3 is made up of 13 amino acids. Germline V CDR1 and CDR2: SEHNR, FQNEAQ (reference sequence).

This chain links TRBV9 with TRBJ1-1, with TRBD1 identical over 7 bases. V lost 3 bases and J lost 6; bases outside the gene matches: 8. The CDR3 runs 14 residues. Germline V gives CDR1 SGDLS, CDR2 YYNGEE. The CDR3 DNA sequence: TGTGCCAGCAGCGCGAGGGGACAGCTCGCTGAAGCTTTCTTT. This gives the protein CASSARGQLAEAFF.

The genes are TRBV5-1 and TRBJ2-5; a possible D gene is TRBD2 (6 bases). CDR3 size: 15 residues. Germline-derived CDR1 and CDR2 are SGHRS and YFSETQ. V gave up 1 base and J gave up 4 bases, with 14 bases separating them. The CDR3 protein is CASSLTGTLGETQYF. The CDR3 nucleotides read TGCGCCAGCAGCTTGACCGGGACTCTCGGAGAGACCCAGTACTTC.

This clone was counted once. The identical CDR3 is also encoded by other nucleotide sequences in the sample. This chain connects TRBV2 to TRBJ2-2; 7 nucleotides agree with TRBD1. J was trimmed by 3 bases and V by 6 bases; bases with no gene match: 4. CDR1 is SNHLY and CDR2 is FYNNEI in the germline V gene. This CDR3 is built from 14 residues. The chain's CDR3 is CASRGQGDTGELFF. CDR3 nucleotide sequence: TGTGCCAGCAGGGGGCAGGGGGACACCGGGGAGCTGTTTTTT.

CDR3 residues: CASSPRGGTNEEGYTF. CDR3 DNA: TGTGCCAGCTCACCCAGGGGCGGGACAAACGAGGAGGGCTACACCTTC. The chain joins TRBV18 to TRBJ1-2; D might be TRBD1 (6 bases). V was clipped by 3 bases and J by 8 bases, with 22 bases between them. CDR3 length: 16 residues. Germline V gene lookup returns CDR1 KGHSH and CDR2 LQKENI.

The genes are TRBV5-4 and TRBJ2-2; 16 nucleotides agree with TRBD2. The CDR3 consists of 17 residues. The junction had 3 bases not matched to a gene; V was cut back by 4 bases and J by 3 bases. CDR1 and CDR2 from the germline V gene are SGHNT and YYREEE (reference sequence). In DNA, the CDR3 is TGTGCCAGCAGCACCGGGACTAGCGGGAGGGACACCGGGGAGCTGTTTTTT. Translated, it gives CASSTGTSGRDTGELFF.

The CDR3 DNA is TGTGCCAGTAGTAGGCTAGCGGCTACTTCGGGGTCCAATGAGCAGTTCTTC. Protein: CASSRLAATSGSNEQFF. The genes are TRBV19 and TRBJ2-1; 7 nucleotides align to TRBD2. The V gene's germline CDR1 is LNHDA and CDR2 SQIVND (reference sequence). The CDR3 is 17 amino acids. V dropped 4 bases and J dropped 6; count of bases not matched to a gene: 15.

CDR3 sequence reads: CASSQAQVSSYEQYF. As DNA, the CDR3 is TGCGCCAGCAGCCAAGCGCAGGTTAGCTCCTACGAGCAGTACTTC. V usage is TRBV4-1 and J usage is TRBJ2-7; no clear D gene. The CDR3 length is 15 residues. Trimming removed 1 base from V and 0 bases from J, with 10 bases in between. Germline lookup yields CDR1 MGHRA and CDR2 YSYEKL.

The chain links TRBV6-5 to TRBJ2-2; 9 bases map to TRBD1. The CDR3 is 15 residues long. Losses at the gene ends were 2 bases for V and 9 bases for J; bases not matched to a gene: 7. Germline V gene lookup returns CDR1 MNHEY and CDR2 SVGAGI. In DNA form, the CDR3 reads TGTGCCAGCAGTTACGAGGACAGGGGATTCAGGGAGCTGTTTTTT. Protein: CASSYEDRGFRELFF.

The chain joins TRBV10-1 to TRBJ1-5; TRBD1 agrees at 9 bases. This CDR3 has 13 residues. Trimming cost V 4 bases and J 5 bases; bases outside gene matches: 0. Germline values: CDR1 WNHNN, CDR2 SYGVQD (reference sequence). The CDR3 here is CASSGTGDQPQHF. The CDR3 region has the DNA TGCGCCAGCAGTGGGACAGGGGATCAGCCCCAGCATTTT.

The chain has TRBV6-6 and TRBJ2-5; D may be TRBD2 (6 bases). Per the germline V gene, CDR1 is MNHNY and CDR2 is SVGAGI (reference sequence). The CDR3 is 13 residues long. V was trimmed by 7 bases and J by 5 bases, leaving 14 bases between them. CDR3 DNA sequence: TGTGCCAGCACGGGCGGGGCACTTGAGACCCAGTACTTC. This encodes CASTGGALETQYF.

As DNA, the CDR3 is TGCGCCAGCAGTGAGTCGGGGCGAAGGGAGACCCAGTACTTC. It codes for CASSESGRRETQYF. V and J are TRBV10-1 and TRBJ2-5; D may be TRBD1 (5 bases). The CDR3 has 14 residues. V was clipped by 0 bases and J by 5 bases, with 10 bases between them. Germline CDR1 WNHNN, CDR2 SYGVQD (reference sequence).

V gene TRBV5-1 combines with J gene TRBJ2-1; either TRBD1 or TRBD2 may supply D (6 bases each). V shed 9 bases and J shed 6 bases, with 19 bases lying between them. CDR3 length: 14 residues. Germline V gene data show CDR1 as SGHRS and CDR2 as YFSETQ. The CDR3: CATGSETGSNEQFF. The CDR3, as DNA: TGCGCCACCGGGAGCGAAACAGGGAGCAATGAGCAGTTCTTC.

This clone was seen a single time. CDR3 sequence reads: CASSVLTEFTDTQYF. In DNA form, the CDR3 reads TGTGCCAGCAGCGTATTGACCGAATTCACAGATACGCAGTATTTT. The rearrangement links TRBV9 to TRBJ2-3, with no clear D. Trimming took 1 base from V and 2 from J, leaving 11 bases between them. The germline V gene has CDR1 SGDLS and CDR2 YYNGEE. The CDR3 has 15 amino acids.

The V gene is TRBV10-1, the J gene TRBJ2-7; 9 nucleotides line up with TRBD2. Germline CDR1 and CDR2: WNHNN and SYGVQD (reference sequence). This CDR3 has 16 residues. After removal of 0 bases from V and 7 bases from J, the junction contained 10 bases not matched to a gene. This CDR3 reads CASSESLSSGSAEQYF. DNA of the CDR3: TGCGCCAGCAGTGAGTCGTTAAGTAGCGGGAGTGCGGAGCAGTACTTC.

The chain has TRBV5-1 and TRBJ2-7, with 7 bases matching TRBD2. CDR3 length equals 15 residues. The V segment lost 1 base and the J segment 2 bases; nucleotides outside the gene matches: 6. Germline lookup yields CDR1 SGHRS and CDR2 YFSETQ. As DNA, the CDR3 is TGCGCCAGCAGCTTGAGGGGACTAACCGCCTACGAGCAGTACTTC. It specifies CASSLRGLTAYEQYF.

About this clone itself: The sample contains more than one DNA sequence encoding this CDR3. The V gene is TRBV5-1, the J gene TRBJ2-1; D not certain. The V gene lost 4 bases and the J gene lost 1 base, with 9 bases spanning the gap. CDR1 is SGHRS and CDR2 is YFSETQ in the germline V gene. CDR3 length: 14 residues. The CDR3 sequence: CASSPRGSYNEQFF. CDR3 DNA: TGCGCCAGCAGCCCCCGAGGATCCTACAATGAGCAGTTCTTC. The full variable domain, rest sourced from reference TRBV5-1 and TRBJ2-1, is KAGVTQTPRYLIKTRGQQVTLSCSPISGHRSVSWYQQTPGQGLQFLFEYFSETQRNKGNFPGRFSGRQFSNSRSEMNVSTLELGDSALYLCASSPRGSYNEQFFGPGTRLTVL.

This sequence joins TRBV7-9 and TRBJ1-1; D possibly corresponds to TRBD1 (6 bases). The CDR3 has 14 amino acids. Trimming stripped 3 bases from V and 1 base from J, with 9 bases between. Germline CDR1 is SEHNR and CDR2 is FQNEAQ (reference sequence). CDR3 nucleotides: TGTGCCAGCAGCTTGGACAGTCGGAACACTGAAGCTTTCTTT. Translating gives CASSLDSRNTEAFF.

This chain joins TRBV9 and TRBJ2-7; TRBD2 agrees at 8 bases. The trim removed 3 bases at V and 3 bases at J, leaving 5 bases unmatched. The V gene's germline CDR1 is SGDLS and CDR2 YYNGEE. This CDR3 is 14 amino acids long. The CDR3 loop is CASSARSGGYEQYF. The CDR3 DNA follows: TGTGCCAGCAGCGCCCGGAGCGGGGGCTACGAGCAGTACTTC.

This chain connects TRBV18 to TRBJ2-4; 8 nucleotides agree with TRBD2. Germline CDR1 KGHSH, CDR2 LQKENI. The CDR3 is made up of 15 amino acids. Trimming cost V 3 bases and J 8 bases; bases outside gene matches: 9. In DNA form, the CDR3 reads TGTGCCAGCTCACCTCCGGGGGGGCTAGACTACATTCAGTACTTC. Translation: CASSPPGGLDYIQYF. Supplemented by reference TRBV18 and TRBJ2-4, the full variable domain reads NAGVMQNPRHLVRRRGQEARLRCSPMKGHSHVYWYRQLPEEGLKFMVYLQKENIIDESGMPKERFSAEFPKEGPSILRIQQVVRGDSAAYFCASSPPGGLDYIQYFGAGTRLSVL.

This clone has just one count. DNA of the CDR3: TGTGCCAGCTCACCATTAACCGGCGGCGGCTACACCTTC. Translation: CASSPLTGGGYTF. This chain joins TRBV18 and TRBJ1-2; D gene uncertain. CDR3 length equals 13 residues. Germline-derived CDR1 and CDR2 are KGHSH and LQKENI. V lost 2 bases and J 8 bases, leaving 12 bases between the germline ends. Full variable domain (rest looked up from reference TRBV18 and TRBJ1-2): NAGVMQNPRHLVRRRGQEARLRCSPMKGHSHVYWYRQLPEEGLKFMVYLQKENIIDESGMPKERFSAEFPKEGPSILRIQQVVRGDSAAYFCASSPLTGGGYTFGSGTRLTVV.

The V and J genes are TRBV7-9 and TRBJ1-2; 10 bases are shared with TRBD1. Germline trimming cut 4 bases from V and 9 bases from J; bases unmatched to any gene: 11. From germline, CDR1 is SEHNR and CDR2 FQNEAQ (reference sequence). The CDR3 spans 15 residues. CDR3 sequence reads: CASSSSGQGVPRYTF. Written as DNA, the CDR3 is TGTGCCAGCAGCTCGTCCGGACAGGGGGTGCCGCGCTACACCTTC.

A word on this clone: One end of the junction varies from germline; a read error may be responsible. This chain joins TRBV5-1 and TRBJ2-7, with D possibly being TRBD1 or TRBD2 (5 bases each). This CDR3 spans 14 amino acids. Germline CDR1 reads SGHRS; CDR2 reads YFSETQ. Here the CDR3 reads CASRLAVGPYEQYF. CDR3 nucleotides: TGCGCCAGCAGATTGGCTGTGGGACCCTACGAGCAGTACTTC.

This clone was found once. The rearrangement uses TRBV6-5 and TRBJ2-2, with a possible D match to TRBD2 (5 bases). Trimming took off 7 bases at V and 4 bases at J, with 13 bases between the two ends. CDR3 size: 14 residues. Germline-derived CDR1 and CDR2 are MNHEY and SVGAGI. The DNA of the CDR3 is TGTGCCAGCAAGGCAAGCGGCGGCACCGGGGAGCTGTTTTTT. It translates to CASKASGGTGELFF.

The chain employs TRBV5-4 and TRBJ2-1; a weak D match, TRBD2 (6 bases). This CDR3 has 17 residues. The germline V gene encodes CDR1 SGHNT and CDR2 YYREEE (reference sequence). V was trimmed by 4 bases and J by 1 base, leaving 18 bases between them. As DNA, the CDR3 is TGTGCCAGCAGCGCATCCGCTTCTAGCGCTTCCTACAATGAGCAGTTCTTC. It codes for CASSASASSASYNEQFF.

The chain recombines TRBV11-2 with TRBJ2-5; 13 positions agree with TRBD2. Trimming at V came to 4 bases and at J to 4 bases, leaving 15 bases not matched to a gene. Per the germline V gene, CDR1 is SGHAT and CDR2 is FQNNGV. The CDR3 has 19 amino acids. This chain's CDR3 is CASSSRTSGGIGDRETQYF. DNA for the CDR3: TGTGCCAGCAGCTCCAGGACTAGCGGGGGTATTGGAGATCGAGAGACCCAGTACTTC.

V is TRBV5-5 and J is TRBJ1-5; tentatively, D is TRBD1 (6 bases). Per the germline V gene, CDR1 is SGHKS and CDR2 is YYEKEE (reference sequence). Trimming left V 4 bases short and J 4 bases short, with 18 bases between. The CDR3 has 16 amino acids. CDR3 amino acids: CASSRSRGAGNQPQHF. CDR3 in DNA: TGTGCCAGCAGCCGTTCCCGGGGGGCCGGGAATCAGCCCCAGCATTTT. The full variable domain, in which reference TRBV5-5 and TRBJ1-5 provide the parts outside the CDR3, is DAGVTQSPTHLIKTRGQQVTLRCSPISGHKSVSWYQQVLGQGPQFIFQYYEKEERGRGNFPDRFSARQFPNYSSELNVNALLLGDSALYLCASSRSRGAGNQPQHFGDGTRLSIL.

The chain links TRBV19 to TRBJ1-1; 8 bases match TRBD1. The germline CDR1 and CDR2 sequences are LNHDA and SQIVND (reference sequence). This CDR3 is 12 amino acids long. The V segment lost 4 bases and the J segment 12 bases; nucleotides outside the gene matches: 7. CDR3 amino acids: CASSTLDRDTFF. CDR3 bases: TGTGCCAGTAGTACCTTGGACAGGGATACTTTCTTT.